This TCR beta chain was profiled in a study of blood T cell repertoires in COVID-19. Across the study: Donors in the United States, Italy and Spain gave samples during acute or convalescent COVID-19.

The ends were cut back, 3 bases at V and 10 bases at J, with 11 bases in the middle. Per the germline V gene, CDR1 is MGHDK and CDR2 is SYGVNS. The CDR3 length is 12 residues. The study drew participants aged about 18 to 90 years from approximately 25 US areas. Each participant's cohort was designated according to participant-reported clinical history. Resolution of symptoms, clearance, or two negative PCRs was present in recovered Cohort 3 donors. Clones were read by immunoSEQ multiplex PCR, and TCRdb kept only the in-frame ones, dropping some. Here the sample spans over 300,000 clones, 70% to 90% being singletons.

The TCR comes from a man aged 30 to 39 who had recovered from COVID-19. The chain joins TRBV25-1 to TRBJ2-3; D not certain. Specimen: PBMCs or T cells enriched from blood (not recorded which). The CDR3 reads CASSERLSAQYF. The DNA for the CDR3 is TGTGCCAGCAGTGAGCGTCTTAGTGCGCAGTATTTT.